This T cell receptor beta chain was identified in a study of cytomegalovirus exposure and HLA in healthy donors. V was trimmed by 0 bases and J by 0 bases, leaving 12 bases between them. The germline CDR1 and CDR2 sequences are LGHNA and YSLEER. The CDR3 contains 17 residues. To note about this clone: Its antigen is not known.

Notes on the study in general: Three CMV-associated chains were confirmed in vitro to be specific for CMV antigens. The majority of TCR sequences were rare, yet some public TCRs appeared in many donors. Overall, approximately 150 TCR beta chains were annotated as cytomegalovirus-associated.

Sequenced by immunoSEQ multiplex PCR; TCRdb stores in-frame clones only, minus some. The sample has about 110,000 clones, around 95% seen once. The chain recombines TRBV4-3 with TRBJ2-1; a weak D match, TRBD2 (5 bases). This clonotype was obtained from a woman aged 18-29 years in good health and CMV-seronegative. What was sequenced was PBMCs. The CDR3 region is CASSQDGSQSSYNEQFF. Written as DNA, the CDR3 is TGCGCCAGCAGCCAAGATGGGAGTCAGAGCTCCTACAATGAGCAGTTCTTC.